The 18 T cell receptor beta chains below come from one sample, sequenced in a study of shared clonotypes between healthy human individuals. TCRdb's copy holds only in-frame clones and misses some; the assay was immunoSEQ multiplex PCR. The sample consists of about 2.4 million clones, roughly 93% of them appearing once. Material: naive CD4+ T cells from PBMCs. Noted subset: CD45RA+ positively selected. All receptors derive from a man aged 18 to 29 in good health. Some clones in this sample may be carry-over from other donors' samples.

This clone was recorded once. The chain is built from TRBV6-1 and TRBJ2-5; 8 nucleotides align to TRBD1. V shed 8 bases, J shed 4 bases, and the junction held 9 bases outside the gene matches. Germline V gene sequence: CDR1 MNHNS, CDR2 SASEGT. CDR3 length: 14 residues. CDR3 in amino acids: CASLLDRVLETQYF. DNA of the CDR3: TGTGCCAGCCTTCTGGACAGGGTTTTAGAGACCCAGTACTTC.

This clone appeared a single time. The V call is TRBV28, the J call TRBJ1-4, with D unclear. From germline, CDR1 is MDHEN and CDR2 SYDVKM. V lost 4 bases to trimming and J lost 7 bases, with 16 bases between them. The CDR3 is 15 residues long. The CDR3 spells CASSSPTVAGEKLFF. The CDR3 region has the DNA TGTGCCAGCAGTTCTCCGACCGTGGCGGGTGAAAAACTGTTTTTT.

The J gene is TRBJ1-3, the V gene TRBV19; no clear D gene. Germline V gives CDR1 LNHDA, CDR2 SQIVND (reference sequence). V was clipped by 5 bases and J by 8 bases, with 7 bases between them. The CDR3 contains 11 residues. DNA of the CDR3: TGTGCCAGTAGTGCCCGAGACACCATATATTTT. It specifies CASSARDTIYF. Full variable domain (missing parts from reference TRBV19 and TRBJ1-3): DGGITQSPKYLFRKEGQNVTLSCEQNLNHDAMYWYRQDPGQGLRLIYYSQIVNDFQKGDIAEGYSVSREKKESFPLTVTSAQKNPTAFYLCASSARDTIYFGEGSWLTVV.

V and J are TRBV28 and TRBJ2-7; the D is unclear. Trimming shortened V by 3 bases and J by 2 bases, and 5 bases separated the two germline ends. CDR1 is MDHEN, CDR2 SYDVKM, per germline. The CDR3 extends over 12 amino acids. The CDR3 nucleotides read TGTGCCAGCAGTTTTTTTCCCTACGAGCAGTACTTC. It codes for CASSFFPYEQYF.

The CDR3 spells CASSNSSGANVLTF. The DNA for the CDR3 is TGCGCCAGCTCCAACAGCTCTGGGGCCAACGTCCTGACTTTC. V usage is TRBV5-1 and J usage is TRBJ2-6; D remains ambiguous. The CDR3 sequence is 14 residues long. Germline V CDR1 and CDR2: SGHRS, YFSETQ. Trimming removed 7 bases from V and 0 bases from J, with 8 bases in between.

V and J are TRBV7-9 and TRBJ2-1, with 9 bases that match TRBD2. J was trimmed by 5 bases and V by 4 bases; bases with no gene match: 9. Germline V gene sequence: CDR1 SEHNR, CDR2 FQNEAQ (reference sequence). The CDR3 covers 16 residues. CDR3 amino acids: CASSSAGLAANNEQFF. The CDR3 DNA sequence: TGTGCCAGCAGCTCCGCGGGACTAGCTGCAAACAATGAGCAGTTCTTC.

The chain carries TRBV6-1 and TRBJ2-2; 11 bases map to TRBD1. This CDR3 is 14 amino acids long. Germline CDR1 is MNHNS and CDR2 is SASEGT. J lost 4 bases, V lost 10 bases, and 5 bases had no gene match. The CDR3 DNA reads TGTGCCACCGGACAGGGGGCAAGCACCGGGGAGCTGTTTTTT. Translation: CATGQGASTGELFF.

This sequence joins TRBV5-1 and TRBJ2-3, with a possible D match to TRBD2 (6 bases). Trimming took 9 bases from V and 0 from J, leaving 17 bases between them. The germline gives CDR1 SGHRS, CDR2 YFSETQ. There are 15 residues in the CDR3. The CDR3 DNA follows: TGCGCCACCTCTTTATCTGCGGGGAGCACAGATACGCAGTATTTT. Residues: CATSLSAGSTDTQYF.

The chain carries TRBV19 and TRBJ2-7; 11 bases align to TRBD1. J lost 3 bases, V lost 8 bases, and 6 bases had no gene match. The CDR3 length is 14 residues. Germline V CDR1 and CDR2: LNHDA, SQIVND (reference sequence). The CDR3 nucleotides are TGTGCCAGTCGTGGGACAGGGGGTTACTACGAGCAGTACTTC. As protein: CASRGTGGYYEQYF.

The CDR3 here is CAWSVALSSNEQFF. CDR3 nucleotide sequence: TGTGCCTGGAGTGTAGCGCTGTCGAGCAATGAGCAGTTCTTC. The gene calls are TRBV30 and TRBJ2-1; D unresolved. Trimming removed 0 bases at V and 6 bases at J, with 12 bases between. This CDR3 contains 14 residues. The V gene's germline CDR1 is GTSNPN and CDR2 SVGIG (reference sequence). The full variable domain, with the rest looked up from reference TRBV30 and TRBJ2-1, is SQTIHQWPATLVQPVGSPLSLECTVEGTSNPNLYWYRQAAGRGLQLLFYSVGIGQISSEVPQNLSASRPQDRQFILSSKKLLLSDSGFYLCAWSVALSSNEQFFGPGTRLTVL.

This chain joins TRBV6-1 and TRBJ1-3, with D possibly TRBD1 on 5 matching bases. Trimming took 3 bases from V and 8 from J, leaving 14 bases between them. There are 14 residues in the CDR3. The germline V gene encodes CDR1 MNHNS and CDR2 SASEGT. For the CDR3, the DNA is TGTGCCAGCAGTGAGAAGGGGCACTCAGACACCATATATTTT. Its protein product is CASSEKGHSDTIYF.

CDR3 in DNA: TGTGCCAGCAGTGAAGGTTTGGGACCGTATTATGGCTACACCTTC. As protein: CASSEGLGPYYGYTF. The rearrangement links TRBV6-1 to TRBJ1-2; D perhaps matches TRBD1 (5 bases). The CDR3 runs to 15 residues. Trimming removed 1 base at V and 5 bases at J, with 14 bases between. Germline V gene lookup returns CDR1 MNHNS and CDR2 SASEGT.

This rearrangement joins TRBV7-2 to TRBJ2-7, with D perhaps matching TRBD2 (5 bases). CDR3 length equals 13 residues. V was pared by 2 bases and J by 2 bases, with 7 bases between. Germline CDR1 reads SGHTA; CDR2 reads FQGNSA. The CDR3 nucleotides are TGTGCCAGCAGCTTACTGAGGGCCTACGAGCAGTACTTC. Protein product: CASSLLRAYEQYF. Full variable domain (missing parts from reference TRBV7-2 and TRBJ2-7): GAGVSQSPSNKVTEKGKDVELRCDPISGHTALYWYRQSLGQGLEFLIYFQGNSAPDKSGLPSDRFSAERTGGSVSTLTIQRTQQEDSAVYLCASSLLRAYEQYFGPGTRLTVT.

The chain is built from TRBV10-3 and TRBJ1-1; 9 bases are a match to TRBD1. The V segment lost 10 bases and the J segment 7 bases; nucleotides outside the gene matches: 10. Germline CDR1 and CDR2: ENHRY and SYGVKD. The CDR3 has 13 residues. The CDR3 region is CATVRDRDGEAFF. In DNA, the CDR3 is TGTGCCACCGTTCGGGACAGGGACGGTGAAGCTTTCTTT.

V usage is TRBV18 and J usage is TRBJ1-5; the D gene is possibly TRBD1 (5 bases). The CDR3 loop spans 14 amino acids. The V gene lost 2 bases and the J gene lost 7 bases, with 12 bases spanning the gap. CDR1 and CDR2 (germline): KGHSH, LQKENI. The CDR3 here is CASSPSGRDQPQHF. The CDR3 DNA reads TGTGCCAGCTCACCATCGGGCAGGGACCAGCCCCAGCATTTT.

The CDR3 region is CASSQGLAIFNEQFF. The CDR3 nucleotides read TGTGCCAGCAGCCAGGGACTAGCGATTTTCAATGAGCAGTTCTTC. The chain joins TRBV5-5 to TRBJ2-1, with 10 bases aligning to TRBD2. The length of the CDR3 is 15 residues. Germline CDR1 is SGHKS and CDR2 is YYEKEE (reference sequence). The J segment lost 6 bases and the V segment lost 4 bases, leaving 7 bases of the junction unmatched.

The chain carries TRBV5-1 and TRBJ1-2; tentative D call: TRBD1 (5 bases). Trimming took 0 bases from V and 10 from J, leaving 13 bases between them. Germline V CDR1 and CDR2: SGHRS, YFSETQ. The CDR3 has 13 amino acids. CDR3 sequence: CASSLALGEIYTF. CDR3 nucleotides: TGCGCCAGCAGCTTGGCCTTGGGGGAAATCTACACCTTC.

This chain joins TRBV25-1 and TRBJ1-3; D unclear. Germline values: CDR1 MGHDK, CDR2 SYGVNS. The ends were cut back, 4 bases at V and 0 bases at J, with 16 bases in the middle. The length of the CDR3 is 17 residues. CDR3 in amino acids: CASSASARPNSGNTIYF. The DNA for the CDR3 is TGTGCCAGCAGTGCCTCGGCGCGTCCAAACTCTGGAAACACCATATATTTT. The full variable domain, in which reference TRBV25-1 and TRBJ1-3 provide the parts outside the CDR3, is EADIYQTPRYLVIGTGKKITLECSQTMGHDKMYWYQQDPGMELHLIHYSYGVNSTEKGDLSSESTVSRIRTEHFPLTLESARPSHTSQYLCASSASARPNSGNTIYFGEGSWLTVV.